This TCR beta chain is from a study of early T cells in non-severe SARS-CoV-2 infection. Study-wide context: Bulk RNA from unsorted whole blood was sequenced; chains were unpaired.

Deletions cut 7 bases from V and 8 bases from J, with 19 bases between. The CDR3 is 14 residues long. Germline assignment: CDR1 SGHVS and CDR2 FNYEAQ. Individual cDNA molecules received unique molecular identifiers during library preparation. Using its own MiXCR run on the 5' RACE reads, TCRdb lists one record per CDR3 protein. This table has about 77,000 distinct CDR3 sequences, roughly a sixth appearing once. Study outcomes and limitations: Matching with VDJdb favored anti-spike CD8 responses (missing private and CD4 specificities).

In its sample, this clonotype was seen a few times. Its target is unknown. The TCR comes from an adult who was a healthcare worker with PCR-confirmed SARS-CoV-2 infection or an uninfected control (not recorded which). The V call is TRBV7-6, the J call TRBJ2-3, with no clear D. The specimen sequenced was whole blood. CDR3 sequence reads: CASTPIPELGTQYF. The CDR3 region has the DNA TGTGCCAGCACCCCTATACCCGAGCTAGGTACGCAGTATTTT. Complete variable domain (other parts from reference TRBV7-6 and TRBJ2-3): GAGVSQSPRYKVTKRGQDVALRCDPISGHVSLYWYRQALGQGPEFLTYFNYEAQQDKSGLPNDRFSAERPEGSISTLTIQRTEQRDSAMYRCASTPIPELGTQYFGPGTRLTVL.